This TCR beta chain was obtained from a study of metastatic and nonmetastatic thyroid tumors. Using MiXCR, TCRdb reanalyzed the PCR reads. The sample includes over 50,000 clones, 25% to 30% of them seen just once. The CDR3 covers 12 residues. The germline gives CDR1 SGHVS, CDR2 FNYEAQ. V was trimmed by 2 bases and J by 8 bases, leaving 7 bases between them. No treatment of any kind had been given to any patient before thyroid surgery. The sequencing input was blood. The TCR sequence derives from a female donor with papillary thyroid cancer or a benign thyroid nodule (not recorded which). Some clones in this sample may be carry-over from other donors' samples. The chain is built from TRBV7-6 and TRBJ2-1; the D is unclear. The CDR3 protein is CASSLNVDEQFF. In DNA form, the CDR3 reads TGTGCCAGCAGCTTAAATGTCGATGAGCAGTTCTTC.